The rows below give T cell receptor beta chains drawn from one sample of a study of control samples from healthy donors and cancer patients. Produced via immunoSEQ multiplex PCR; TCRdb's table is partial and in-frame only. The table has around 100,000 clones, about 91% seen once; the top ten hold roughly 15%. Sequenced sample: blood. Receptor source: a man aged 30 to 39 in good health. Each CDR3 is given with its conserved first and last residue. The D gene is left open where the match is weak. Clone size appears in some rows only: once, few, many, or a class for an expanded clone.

CDR3 protein: CASKSWGSETQYF
CDR3 DNA: TGTGCCAGCAAATCGTGGGGTTCGGAGACCCAGTACTTC
D gene: NA
CDR3 length: 13
J gene: TRBJ2-5
V gene: TRBV7-8
clone size: NA

CDR3 protein: CASSPLAGKYNEQFF
CDR3 DNA: TGTGCCAGCAGCCCACTAGCGGGAAAATACAATGAGCAGTTCTTC
D gene: TRBD2
CDR3 length: 15
J gene: TRBJ2-1
V gene: TRBV5-6
clone size: NA

CDR3 protein: CASSPMSGSTDTQYF
CDR3 DNA: TGTGCCAGCAGCCCCATGAGCGGGAGTACAGATACGCAGTATTTT
D gene: TRBD2
CDR3 length: 15
J gene: TRBJ2-3
V gene: TRBV7-3
clone size: NA

CDR3 protein: CASSLGQGGNQPQHF
CDR3 DNA: TGTGCCAGCAGCCTGGGACAGGGGGGCAATCAGCCCCAGCATTTT
D gene: TRBD1
CDR3 length: 15
J gene: TRBJ1-5
V gene: TRBV6-5
clone size: NA

CDR3 protein: CASSQGTGYEQYF
CDR3 DNA: TGTGCCAGCAGCCAAGGGACAGGCTACGAGCAGTACTTC
D gene: TRBD1
CDR3 length: 13
J gene: TRBJ2-7
V gene: TRBV12-3/TRBV12-4
clone size: NA

CDR3 protein: CASSYSISRPLETQYF
CDR3 DNA: TGTGCCAGCAGTTACTCGATTAGTCGGCCCTTAGAGACCCAGTACTTC
D gene: NA
CDR3 length: 16
J gene: TRBJ2-5
V gene: TRBV6-5
clone size: NA

CDR3 protein: CASADRDGANEKLFF
CDR3 DNA: TGTGCCAGCGCCGACAGGGACGGGGCTAATGAAAAACTGTTTTTT
D gene: TRBD1
CDR3 length: 15
J gene: TRBJ1-4
V gene: TRBV6-5
clone size: NA

CDR3 protein: CASSLKATYEQYF
CDR3 DNA: TGTGCCAGCAGTTTAAAAGCCACCTACGAGCAGTACTTC
D gene: NA
CDR3 length: 13
J gene: TRBJ2-7
V gene: TRBV28
clone size: NA

CDR3 protein: CASSLRDYTEAFF
CDR3 DNA: TGTGCCAGCAGCCTCAGGGATTACACTGAAGCTTTCTTT
D gene: NA
CDR3 length: 13
J gene: TRBJ1-1
V gene: TRBV5-4
clone size: NA

CDR3 protein: CASSRDTYEQYF
CDR3 DNA: TGTGCCAGCAGCCGAGACACCTACGAGCAGTACTTC
D gene: NA
CDR3 length: 12
J gene: TRBJ2-7
V gene: TRBV7-9
clone size: many

CDR3 protein: CASLREESYEQYF
CDR3 DNA: TGTGCCAGCTTACGGGAGGAGTCCTACGAGCAGTACTTC
D gene: TRBD2
CDR3 length: 13
J gene: TRBJ2-7
V gene: TRBV2
clone size: once

CDR3 protein: CASLSVAGPVNEQFF
CDR3 DNA: TGCGCCAGTCTTTCCGTAGCGGGACCTGTGAATGAGCAGTTCTTC
D gene: TRBD2
CDR3 length: 15
J gene: TRBJ2-1
V gene: TRBV10-2
clone size: NA

CDR3 protein: CASSFQASGNTDTQYF
CDR3 DNA: TGTGCCAGCAGCTTCCAGGCTAGCGGAAACACAGATACGCAGTATTTT
D gene: TRBD2
CDR3 length: 16
J gene: TRBJ2-3
V gene: TRBV7-3
clone size: NA

CDR3 protein: CSVARQGAYEQYF
CDR3 DNA: TGCAGCGTTGCCCGACAGGGGGCCTACGAGCAGTACTTC
D gene: TRBD1
CDR3 length: 13
J gene: TRBJ2-7
V gene: TRBV29-1
clone size: NA

CDR3 protein: CASSQDMGTRFYSNQPQHF
CDR3 DNA: TGTGCCAGCAGCCAAGATATGGGGACAAGGTTTTATAGCAATCAGCCCCAGCATTTT
D gene: NA
CDR3 length: 19
J gene: TRBJ1-5
V gene: TRBV4-2
clone size: NA

CDR3 protein: CASSLFPPTPRPEAFF
CDR3 DNA: TGTGCCAGCAGCCTATTCCCCCCGACACCACGGCCTGAAGCTTTCTTT
D gene: NA
CDR3 length: 16
J gene: TRBJ1-1
V gene: TRBV7-9
clone size: NA

CDR3 protein: CASRGRTGGPEFQSYTF
CDR3 DNA: TGTGCCAGCAGAGGGCGGACAGGGGGCCCTGAGTTCCAGAGCTACACCTTC
D gene: TRBD1
CDR3 length: 17
J gene: TRBJ1-2
V gene: TRBV28
clone size: NA

CDR3 protein: CASSRTGAANEQFF
CDR3 DNA: TGTGCCAGCAGCCGTACCGGGGCAGCCAATGAGCAGTTCTTC
D gene: NA
CDR3 length: 14
J gene: TRBJ2-1
V gene: TRBV6-2/TRBV6-3
clone size: NA

CDR3 protein: CAWEPSGAYNEQFF
CDR3 DNA: TGTGCCTGGGAACCTAGCGGGGCCTACAATGAGCAGTTCTTC
D gene: TRBD2
CDR3 length: 14
J gene: TRBJ2-1
V gene: TRBV30
clone size: NA